These T cell receptor beta chains were read from a single sample in a study of blood T cell repertoires in COVID-19. TCRdb's copy holds only in-frame clones and misses some; the assay was immunoSEQ multiplex PCR. The profile shows about 310,000 clones, around 89% of them singletons. Sample: peripheral blood. These receptor sequences come from a middle-aged woman with COVID-19, enrolled during active disease. The CDR3 runs from the conserved cysteine through the conserved F or W. Each record gives: J gene, clone size, D gene, V gene, CDR3 DNA, CDR3 protein. A D gene is named only where the DNA matches it firmly. Size is omitted from some rows. Given values are once, few, many or a class for expanded clones.

TRBJ2-1 | - | - | TRBV7-6 | TGTGCCAGCAGCTTAGCACCGCCGGGAGAGCAGTTCTTC | CASSLAPPGEQFF
TRBJ2-7 | - | TRBD2 | TRBV29-1 | TGCAGCGTTTTAGCGGGAGGGAACCACGAGCAGTACTTC | CSVLAGGNHEQYF
TRBJ1-2 | - | - | TRBV5-1 | TGCGCCAGTAATTCGGGGGGCAGTGACTATGGCTACACCTTC | CASNSGGSDYGYTF
TRBJ1-1 | - | TRBD1 | TRBV28 | TGTGCCAGCAGTGCTTCGACAGGGGGGATAATTGGCACTGAAGCTTTCTTT | CASSASTGGIIGTEAFF
TRBJ2-1 | - | - | TRBV3-1/TRBV3-2 | TGTGCCAGCAGCCCTCGCCTTAGCTCCTACAATGAGCAGTTCTTC | CASSPRLSSYNEQFF
TRBJ2-1 | - | TRBD2 | TRBV20-1 | TGCAGTGCTAGTTCTGGTCTAGCGGGAGGAGTCGCCTACAATGAGCAGTTCTTC | CSASSGLAGGVAYNEQFF
TRBJ1-1 | - | - | TRBV5-1 | TGCGCCAGCAGCGTAACAGGTATGAACACTGAAGCTTTCTTT | CASSVTGMNTEAFF
TRBJ1-4 | few | TRBD1 | TRBV5-4 | TGTGCCAGCAGCATAGACAGGGGGCGAGGCGAAAAACTGTTTTTT | CASSIDRGRGEKLFF
TRBJ1-1 | - | TRBD1 | TRBV15 | TGTGCCACCAGCAGAGATTCGACAGGGCGAACTGAAGCTTTCTTT | CATSRDSTGRTEAFF
TRBJ1-2 | - | TRBD1 | TRBV5-4 | TGTGCCAGCAGCTTGGATCAGGGGGCCTACTATGGCTACACCTTC | CASSLDQGAYYGYTF
TRBJ2-5 | - | - | TRBV5-1 | TGCGCCAGCAGCTTGGCCGCCGGGGAAGAGACCCAGTACTTC | CASSLAAGEETQYF
TRBJ1-3 | - | - | TRBV19 | TGTGCCAGTAGTCTGCGACAGCTCCACTCTGGAAACACCATATATTTT | CASSLRQLHSGNTIYF
TRBJ1-2 | - | - | TRBV9 | TGTGCCAGCAGCGTAGATGGTTCCAGTGACTATGGCTACACCTTC | CASSVDGSSDYGYTF
TRBJ1-1 | - | TRBD1 | TRBV7-3 | TGTGCCAGCAGCAGTTCAGGGGGCCGGGGAAGCACTGAAGCTTTCTTT | CASSSSGGRGSTEAFF
TRBJ1-5 | - | - | TRBV5-8 | TGTGCCAGCAGCCCCAGACAGGCCACACCAAATCAGCCCCAGCATTTT | CASSPRQATPNQPQHF
TRBJ1-1 | - | - | TRBV29-1 | TGCAGCGTTCTCTCAGGACCCCAACAGGGTGAAGCTTTCTTT | CSVLSGPQQGEAFF
TRBJ1-2 | - | - | TRBV6-5 | TGTGCCAGCAGGTCGACAGGAGTCTATGGCTACACCTTC | CASRSTGVYGYTF
TRBJ1-4 | - | - | TRBV2 | TGTGCCAGCAGCTATATCGGTCGAGAAAAACTGTTTTTT | CASSYIGREKLFF
TRBJ1-1 | - | TRBD1 | TRBV6-2/TRBV6-3 | TGTGCCAGCAGTTACTATATTCTTTGGGGACAGGGGACTGAAGCTTTCTTT | CASSYYILWGQGTEAFF
TRBJ1-2 | - | - | TRBV5-4 | TGTGCCAGCAGCATCCCGGGGGGGTACTATGGCTACACCTTC | CASSIPGGYYGYTF
TRBJ1-5 | - | TRBD1 | TRBV18 | TGTGCCAGCTCACCTTCCGGGACAGACGTCTGGCCCCAGCATTTT | CASSPSGTDVWPQHF
TRBJ1-6 | few | TRBD1 | TRBV7-9 | TGTGCCAGCATCCACTCGGGACAGGGTCTGTCACCCCTCCACTTT | CASIHSGQGLSPLHF
TRBJ1-5 | - | - | TRBV2 | TGTGCCAGCAGTGATGAGAGGCAGCCCCAGCATTTT | CASSDERQPQHF
TRBJ2-7 | - | TRBD2 | TRBV28 | TGTGCCAGCAGTTCCCCTAGCGGGAGTAGCGAGCAGTACTTC | CASSSPSGSSEQYF
TRBJ1-5 | - | - | TRBV3-1/TRBV3-2 | TGTGCCAGCAGCCCCTTAGGGGGAGTCAATCAGCCCCAGCATTTT | CASSPLGGVNQPQHF
TRBJ1-2 | few | - | TRBV27 | TGTGCCAGCGTCGGGGGGCCGGAGGGCTACACCTTC | CASVGGPEGYTF
TRBJ1-4 | - | TRBD1 | TRBV29-1 | TGCAGCTCACAGGGGGCTGAAGAAAAACTGTTTTTT | CSSQGAEEKLFF
TRBJ2-3 | - | TRBD2 | TRBV5-1 | TGCGCCAGCAGCTTGATGATAGCGGGGGGTGTGACAGATACGCAGTATTTT | CASSLMIAGGVTDTQYF
TRBJ1-5 | - | - | TRBV11-2 | TGTGCCAGCAGCTTACGTCCGAGCAATCAGCCCCAGCATTTT | CASSLRPSNQPQHF
TRBJ1-1 | - | - | TRBV6-4 | TGTGCCAGCAGCAATGACAGGAACACTGAAGCTTTCTTT | CASSNDRNTEAFF
TRBJ2-5 | - | TRBD1 | TRBV7-2 | TGTGCCAGCAGCTCGGGACAGGGGAAGGAGACCCAGTACTTC | CASSSGQGKETQYF
TRBJ1-2 | - | TRBD1 | TRBV6-4 | TGTGCCAGCAGGCAAGGACAGGGTGCCTATGGCTACACCTTC | CASRQGQGAYGYTF
TRBJ1-1 | - | - | TRBV19 | TGTGCCAGTAGTATCGGTCAGGGGTGGAACCATCACACTGAAGCTTTCTTT | CASSIGQGWNHHTEAFF
TRBJ2-1 | once | TRBD2 | TRBV5-1 | TGCGCCAGCAGCCCGTTCCTAGCGGGGGGCCTACAAAGCTCCTACAATGAGCAGTTCTTC | CASSPFLAGGLQSSYNEQFF
TRBJ2-5 | - | TRBD1 | TRBV7-9 | TGTGCCAGCAGCCCTAGAACGGGACAGGGAGAAGAGACCCAGTACTTC | CASSPRTGQGEETQYF
TRBJ1-2 | once | - | TRBV28 | TGTGCCAGCAGTTTACTCCCGGGGATCTATGGCTACACCTTC | CASSLLPGIYGYTF
TRBJ2-5 | - | - | TRBV27 | TGTGCCAGCAGTTTACTGGGAGTGGAGACCCAGTACTTC | CASSLLGVETQYF
TRBJ1-1 | - | - | TRBV15 | TGTGCCACCAGCAGAGGGGGCTTAAAGAACACTGAAGCTTTCTTT | CATSRGGLKNTEAFF
TRBJ2-2 | few | - | TRBV7-3 | TGTGCCAGCAGCCGGACAGACACCGGGGAGCTGTTTTTT | CASSRTDTGELFF
TRBJ2-1 | - | - | TRBV7-3 | TGTGCCAGCAGTCCGGAGCCAGCCTCCTACAATGAGCAGTTCTTC | CASSPEPASYNEQFF
TRBJ1-2 | once | - | TRBV11-2 | TGTGCCAGCAGCTTAGGAGGCGGAAGAGACTATGGCTACACCTTC | CASSLGGGRDYGYTF
TRBJ1-5 | few | TRBD1 | TRBV24-1 | TGTGCCACCAGTGAATCCGGGACAGGGAGAATGAATAGCAATCAGCCCCAGCATTTT | CATSESGTGRMNSNQPQHF
TRBJ1-2 | - | TRBD1 | TRBV28 | TGTGCCAGCAGTTTACAGGACAGGGGAGGCTATGGCTACACCTTC | CASSLQDRGGYGYTF
TRBJ2-7 | - | - | TRBV19 | TGTGGTTATATGCTCATGGTAGCAGCCTACGAGCAGTACTTC | CGYMLMVAAYEQYF
TRBJ2-7 | - | TRBD1 | TRBV2 | TGTGCCAGCCGAGGGGGCGCAGGTTGGCAGTACTTC | CASRGGAGWQYF
TRBJ1-5 | - | - | TRBV30 | TGTGCCTGGAGCGGGAGGAGGGGGATTGGGCAGCCCCAGCATTTT | CAWSGRRGIGQPQHF
TRBJ2-5 | - | - | TRBV28 | TGTGCCAGCAGTTTATTGGGGGGTTCCCAAGAGACCCAGTACTTC | CASSLLGGSQETQYF
TRBJ1-1 | - | - | TRBV7-9 | TGTGCCAGCAGCTTGTCCCTAGACACTGAAGCTTTCTTT | CASSLSLDTEAFF
TRBJ2-1 | once | TRBD2 | TRBV5-1 | TGCGCCAGCAGCTTAGCGGGGGAGGGTAATGAGCAGTTCTTC | CASSLAGEGNEQFF
TRBJ1-2 | - | - | TRBV28 | TGTGCCAGCAGTTTGGCGGGGCGGAGTGGCTACACCTTC | CASSLAGRSGYTF
TRBJ2-1 | - | TRBD2 | TRBV11-2 | TGTGCCAGCAGCCGCCTTGGGAGGGACAATGAGCAGTTCTTC | CASSRLGRDNEQFF
TRBJ1-3 | - | - | TRBV3-1/TRBV3-2 | TGTGCCAGCAGCCAAGATCCGGAGGGGGGAAACACCATATATTTT | CASSQDPEGGNTIYF
TRBJ2-7 | - | - | TRBV20-1 | TGCAGTGCTAGTAGGGGCCCCGAGGCCTACGAGCAGTACTTC | CSASRGPEAYEQYF